The entry below describes one T cell receptor beta chain. CDR1 is LNHDA and CDR2 is SQIVND in the germline V gene (reference sequence). The length of the CDR3 is 15 residues. Trimming stripped 11 bases from V and 2 bases from J, with 16 bases between. This sample stems from a study of T cell responses to AZD1222 COVID-19 vaccine. The table came from immunoSEQ multiplex PCR; TCRdb's copy has only in-frame clones and leaves some out. Found here are 110,000 to 150,000 clones, more than 85% of them singletons; the top ten hold approximately 12%. J is TRBJ1-6 and V is TRBV19; perhaps TRBD1 as D (5 bases). The receptor was derived from an adult who had recovered from COVID-19. Sequencing was performed on peripheral blood, taken after recovery from COVID-19. CDR3 residues: CACSTDSAYNSPLHF. CDR3 coding DNA: TGTGCCTGCTCCACCGACAGCGCCTATAATTCACCCCTCCACTTT.